The 28 T cell receptor beta chains reported below all come from one sample, sequenced in a study of blood T cell repertoires in COVID-19. TCRdb's table, derived via immunoSEQ multiplex PCR, lists solely in-frame clones and lacks some. The sample holds about 310,000 clones, about 87% seen once. Specimen: peripheral blood. The receptors were gathered from a man in his 70s with acute or convalescent COVID-19.

This sequence joins TRBV5-1 and TRBJ2-1; D may be TRBD1 (6 bases). The CDR3 is 17 amino acids. In germline, CDR1 is SGHRS, CDR2 YFSETQ. Between the trimmed V and J ends, which lost 0 bases and 5 bases, there was a span of 18 bases. The CDR3: CASSLDFSAGVHNEQFF. CDR3 sequence (DNA): TGCGCCAGCAGCTTGGACTTTTCGGCAGGGGTCCACAATGAGCAGTTCTTC.

The V and J genes are TRBV7-8 and TRBJ2-1; 7 positions agree with TRBD2. The CDR3 is 15 amino acids. The germline V gene encodes CDR1 SGHVS and CDR2 FQNEAQ. The ends lost 3 bases at V and 0 bases at J; junction bases unmatched: 2. In DNA form, the CDR3 reads TGTGCCAGCAGCTTTGAGCGGGACTCCTACAATGAGCAGTTCTTC. Translating gives CASSFERDSYNEQFF.

This clone occurred once. Other DNA sequences within the sample encode an identical CDR3. V and J are TRBV12-3 or TRBV12-4 and TRBJ1-3; no reliable D call. V shed 2 bases and J shed 7 bases, with 9 bases lying between them. This CDR3 is built from 13 residues. The CDR3 DNA follows: TGTGCCAGCAGTTTACTAGCGGGGAACACCATATATTTT. The encoded protein is CASSLLAGNTIYF.

Turning to this clone: The same CDR3 is also encoded by other DNA sequences in this sample. J is TRBJ1-5 and V is TRBV4-3, with D unresolved. The CDR3 is 13 amino acids. Between the trimmed V and J ends, which lost 0 bases and 4 bases, there was a span of 4 bases. The V gene's germline CDR1 is LGHNA and CDR2 YSLEER. CDR3 protein: CASSQDLNQPQHF. In nucleotides, the CDR3 is TGCGCCAGCAGCCAAGATCTGAATCAGCCCCAGCATTTT.

The chain employs TRBV19 and TRBJ2-3; 11 positions agree with TRBD2. This CDR3 is built from 17 residues. V gave up 2 bases and J gave up 5 bases; unmatched junction bases: 9. CDR1 LNHDA and CDR2 SQIVND come from the germline V gene (reference sequence). The CDR3 protein is CASSITFGLAGGDTQYF. The CDR3 DNA is TGTGCCAGTAGTATAACGTTCGGGCTAGCGGGAGGAGATACGCAGTATTTT.

J is TRBJ1-6 and V is TRBV2; 11 nucleotides line up with TRBD1. CDR1 and CDR2 (germline): SNHLY, FYNNEI. Germline trimming cut 11 bases from V and 6 bases from J; bases unmatched to any gene: 15. This CDR3 has 17 residues. The CDR3 nucleotides read TGTGCCTCCAACAGCCCGGGACAGGGGGTGGGTAATTCACCCCTCCACTTT. It translates to CASNSPGQGVGNSPLHF.

The chain uses TRBV18 and TRBJ2-5, with TRBD1 matching 9 bases. This CDR3 comprises 14 residues. In germline, CDR1 is KGHSH, CDR2 LQKENI. Germline trimming cut 2 bases from V and 7 bases from J; bases unmatched to any gene: 5. The CDR3 sequence: CASSPVGQGGTQYF. Written as DNA, the CDR3 is TGTGCCAGCTCACCAGTGGGACAGGGAGGGACCCAGTACTTC.

The rearrangement links TRBV19 to TRBJ2-1; D possibly corresponds to TRBD1 (6 bases). Germline V gene data show CDR1 as LNHDA and CDR2 as SQIVND (reference sequence). The V and J ends lost 6 bases and 4 bases respectively, with 28 bases between them. This CDR3 is 19 amino acids long. CDR3: CASSPTEFFGTPIYNEQFF. The CDR3, as DNA: TGTGCCAGTAGCCCGACCGAGTTTTTCGGGACACCGATTTACAATGAGCAGTTCTTC.

The chain joins TRBV19 to TRBJ2-1; D gene ambiguous. The germline CDR1 and CDR2 sequences are LNHDA and SQIVND (reference sequence). The CDR3 totals 13 residues. V was cut by 5 bases and J by 7 bases, with 12 bases left in between. The CDR3 sequence: CASSHSQLNEQFF. The DNA for the CDR3 is TGTGCCAGTAGTCACTCACAGTTAAATGAGCAGTTCTTC.

V usage is TRBV12-1 and J usage is TRBJ2-7; TRBD2 is taken as the D call from the table, unchecked against the DNA. TRBV12-1 is given as a pseudogene. This CDR3 is 17 amino acids long. CDR3 nucleotides: TGTGCCAGCAGCTTTGTCCTGGGGGCGGGAGACCGATACGAGCAGTACTTC. Its translation is CASSFVLGAGDRYEQYF.

This chain joins TRBV11-2 and TRBJ2-7; TRBD2 agrees at 7 bases. This CDR3 region has 15 residues. The germline gives CDR1 SGHAT, CDR2 FQNNGV. V was pared by 5 bases and J by 3 bases, with 10 bases of the junction left unmatched. Here the CDR3 DNA reads TGTGCCAGCAGCCTCCGGACCTCGGGAGGCTACGAGCAGTACTTC. Translation gives CASSLRTSGGYEQYF.

This chain joins TRBV11-3 and TRBJ2-2; TRBD2 matches 14 bases. There are 16 residues in the CDR3. V dropped 5 bases and J dropped 5; count of bases not matched to a gene: 4. Germline CDR1 is SGHNT and CDR2 is YENEEA. Written as DNA, the CDR3 is TGTGCCAGCAGCCACGGGACTAGCGGGAGTACCGGGGAGCTGTTTTTT. This translates into CASSHGTSGSTGELFF.

The chain links TRBV25-1 to TRBJ2-1, with TRBD2 matching over 12 bases. CDR1 MGHDK and CDR2 SYGVNS come from the germline V gene. The CDR3 spans 18 residues. V shed 7 bases and J 4 bases; nucleotides not matched to a gene: 14. CDR3 sequence (DNA): TGTGCCAGCACCAAGGGGGCCGGGGGGACTAGCGGGTACAATGAGCAGTTCTTC. This codes for CASTKGAGGTSGYNEQFF.

The rearrangement uses TRBV9 and TRBJ2-3; 10 bases align to TRBD2. The CDR3 is 17 amino acids. In germline, CDR1 is SGDLS, CDR2 YYNGEE. V dropped 3 bases and J dropped 3; count of bases not matched to a gene: 10. CDR3 nucleotide sequence: TGTGCCAGCAGCGCCGGGTCTAGCGGGAGTTTAACAGATACGCAGTATTTT. As protein: CASSAGSSGSLTDTQYF.

The chain couples TRBV5-1 to TRBJ2-5; 9 nucleotides agree with TRBD2. The J segment lost 2 bases and the V segment lost 0 bases, leaving 8 bases of the junction unmatched. This CDR3 contains 17 residues. The V gene's germline CDR1 is SGHRS and CDR2 YFSETQ. CDR3 nucleotide sequence: TGCGCCAGCAGCTTGGCGTTCTCTAGCGGGATACAAGAGACCCAGTACTTC. It encodes CASSLAFSSGIQETQYF.

The V and J genes are TRBV6-2 or TRBV6-3 and TRBJ2-5, with 7 positions matching TRBD1. CDR1 and CDR2 from the germline V gene are MNHEY and SVGEGT. With 4 bases clipped from V and 3 bases from J, the junction kept 11 bases outside the gene matches. This CDR3 is 16 amino acids long. The chain's CDR3 is CASSSARGRTKETQYF. CDR3 DNA: TGTGCCAGCAGTTCCGCGAGGGGGCGAACGAAAGAGACCCAGTACTTC.

This sequence joins TRBV19 and TRBJ2-7; TRBD1 might be the D (5 bases). Trimming stripped 3 bases from V and 5 bases from J, with 14 bases between. This CDR3 has 14 residues. Germline lookup yields CDR1 LNHDA and CDR2 SQIVND (reference sequence). The CDR3 spells CASSIRVYPHEQYF. CDR3 in DNA: TGTGCCAGTAGTATCAGGGTTTATCCCCACGAGCAGTACTTC.

The chain couples TRBV15 to TRBJ1-6; the match to TRBD1 covers 7 bases. V lost 3 bases, J lost 8 bases, and 4 bases stayed unmatched. CDR1 is LNHNV, CDR2 YYDKDF, per germline (reference sequence). CDR3 length: 14 residues. The CDR3 region has the DNA TGTGCCACCAGCAGGACAGGGATGGATTCACCCCTCCACTTT. Protein product: CATSRTGMDSPLHF.

This chain links TRBV6-2 or TRBV6-3 with TRBJ2-1; TRBD2 matches at 11 bases. V was pared by 5 bases and J by 10 bases, with 16 bases of the junction left unmatched. This CDR3 has 17 amino acids. Germline V gene data show CDR1 as MNHEY and CDR2 as SVGEGT. The chain's CDR3 is CASSTPFTSGRMGEQFF. CDR3 nucleotides: TGTGCCAGCAGTACCCCTTTCACTAGCGGGAGAATGGGCGAGCAGTTCTTC.

This chain connects TRBV20-1 to TRBJ1-5; D might be TRBD1 (5 bases). Germline V gives CDR1 DFQATT, CDR2 SNEGSKA (reference sequence). Deletions cut 3 bases from V and 7 bases from J, with 16 bases between. The CDR3 has 14 residues. The CDR3: CSASPRAGWQPQHF. The CDR3 nucleotides are TGCAGTGCTAGTCCCCGGGCAGGGTGGCAGCCCCAGCATTTT.

Details on this clone: This same CDR3 is encoded by further DNA sequences in the sample. The gene calls are TRBV9 and TRBJ1-2, with D possibly being TRBD1 (6 bases). Trimming took off 0 bases at V and 2 bases at J, with 8 bases between the two ends. The CDR3 extends over 14 amino acids. Germline loops: CDR1 SGDLS, CDR2 YYNGEE. The CDR3 coding sequence is TGTGCCAGCAGCGTAGGGCAGGGGAACTATGGCTACACCTTC. It translates to CASSVGQGNYGYTF.

In DNA, the CDR3 is TGTGCCAGCAGTTTTATCGCAGGGACCTACGAGCAGTACTTC. Translated, it gives CASSFIAGTYEQYF. V gene TRBV28 combines with J gene TRBJ2-7; maybe TRBD1 (5 bases). V was shortened by 3 bases and J by 2 bases, with 11 bases between the two germline ends. The CDR3 sequence is 14 residues long. Germline CDR1 MDHEN, CDR2 SYDVKM.

This CDR3 is CASSHLLSTNEKLFF. The CDR3 DNA sequence: TGTGCCAGCAGCCACTTACTTTCAACTAATGAAAAACTGTTTTTT. The gene calls are TRBV14 and TRBJ1-4; no clear D. Germline V gene data show CDR1 as SGHDN and CDR2 as FVKESK. There are 15 residues in the CDR3. The V end was cut by 3 bases, the J end by 0 bases, with 8 bases between.

The chain couples TRBV19 to TRBJ1-5; D perhaps matches TRBD1 (6 bases). The CDR3 sequence is 14 residues long. Between the trimmed V and J ends, which lost 9 bases and 2 bases, there was a span of 14 bases. CDR1 LNHDA and CDR2 SQIVND come from the germline V gene (reference sequence). The CDR3 region is CASRATGRNQPQHF. The CDR3 DNA reads as TGTGCCAGCCGAGCCACAGGGCGCAATCAGCCCCAGCATTTT.

In its sample, this clone was seen a few times. This chain links TRBV19 with TRBJ2-3; D is uncertain. The CDR3 is made up of 14 amino acids. Trimming left V 6 bases short and J 1 base short, with 11 bases between. Germline loops: CDR1 LNHDA, CDR2 SQIVND (reference sequence). CDR3 bases: TGTGCCAGTAGGGAGCTAGGTGGCACAGATACGCAGTATTTT. Its translation is CASRELGGTDTQYF.

The chain has TRBV6-2 or TRBV6-3 and TRBJ1-2; 7 positions agree with TRBD1. J lost 5 bases, V lost 0 bases, and 3 bases had no gene match. The CDR3 sequence is 14 residues long. Per germline, CDR1 MNHEY and CDR2 SVGEGT. CDR3 sequence: CASSYSYRGYGYTF. The CDR3 DNA sequence: TGTGCCAGCAGTTACTCATACAGGGGATATGGCTACACCTTC.

There are many counts of this clone. The J gene is TRBJ1-1, the V gene TRBV6-1, with D unclear. The V gene's germline CDR1 is MNHNS and CDR2 SASEGT. The CDR3 runs 14 residues. Trimming took 0 bases from V and 0 from J, leaving 5 bases between them. CDR3 DNA: TGTGCCAGCAGTGAAGCCGGTCTGAACACTGAAGCTTTCTTT. As protein: CASSEAGLNTEAFF.

The chain has TRBV6-5 and TRBJ1-2; D perhaps matches TRBD1 (5 bases). CDR1 and CDR2 (germline): MNHEY, SVGAGI. The CDR3 sequence is 16 residues long. V gave up 2 bases and J gave up 7 bases, with 20 bases separating them. CDR3 sequence reads: CASSYTRQSRQGGYTF. CDR3 bases: TGTGCCAGCAGTTACACCCGACAGTCAAGGCAGGGTGGCTACACCTTC.